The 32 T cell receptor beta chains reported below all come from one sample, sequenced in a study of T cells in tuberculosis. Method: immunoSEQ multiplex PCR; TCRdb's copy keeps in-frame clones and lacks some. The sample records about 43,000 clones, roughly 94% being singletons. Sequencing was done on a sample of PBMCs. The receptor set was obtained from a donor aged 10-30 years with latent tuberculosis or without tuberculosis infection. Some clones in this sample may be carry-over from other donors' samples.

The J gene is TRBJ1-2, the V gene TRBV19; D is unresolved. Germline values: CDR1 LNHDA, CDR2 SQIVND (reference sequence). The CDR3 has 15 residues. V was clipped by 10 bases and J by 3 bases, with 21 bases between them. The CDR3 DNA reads TGTGCCACCCTGGTGGGTCGCGGGGTCGACTATGGCTACACCTTC. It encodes CATLVGRGVDYGYTF.

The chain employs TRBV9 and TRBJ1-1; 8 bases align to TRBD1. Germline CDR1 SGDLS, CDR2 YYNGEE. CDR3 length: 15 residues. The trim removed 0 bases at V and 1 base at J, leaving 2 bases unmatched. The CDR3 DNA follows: TGTGCCAGCAGCGTAGCAGGGGGCGGGAACACTGAAGCTTTCTTT. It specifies CASSVAGGGNTEAFF.

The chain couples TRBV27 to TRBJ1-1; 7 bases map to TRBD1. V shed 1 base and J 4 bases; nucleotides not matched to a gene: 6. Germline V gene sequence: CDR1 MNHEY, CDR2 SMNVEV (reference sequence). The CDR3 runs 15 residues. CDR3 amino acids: CASSLFPGQLTEAFF. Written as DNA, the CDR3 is TGTGCCAGCAGTTTATTCCCGGGACAGCTCACTGAAGCTTTCTTT.

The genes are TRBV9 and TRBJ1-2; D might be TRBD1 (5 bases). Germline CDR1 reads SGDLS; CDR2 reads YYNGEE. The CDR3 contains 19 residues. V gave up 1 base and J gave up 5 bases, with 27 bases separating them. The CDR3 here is CASSVFPSAGRLGGYGYTF. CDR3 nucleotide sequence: TGTGCCAGCAGCGTATTTCCCTCGGCAGGGCGTTTGGGTGGATATGGCTACACCTTC.

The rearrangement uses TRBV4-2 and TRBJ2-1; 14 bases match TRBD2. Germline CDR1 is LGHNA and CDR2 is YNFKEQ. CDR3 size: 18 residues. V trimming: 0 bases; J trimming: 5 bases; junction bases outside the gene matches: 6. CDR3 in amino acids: CASSQDLGLAGEHNEQFF. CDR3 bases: TGTGCCAGCAGCCAAGATCTGGGACTAGCGGGAGAGCACAATGAGCAGTTCTTC.

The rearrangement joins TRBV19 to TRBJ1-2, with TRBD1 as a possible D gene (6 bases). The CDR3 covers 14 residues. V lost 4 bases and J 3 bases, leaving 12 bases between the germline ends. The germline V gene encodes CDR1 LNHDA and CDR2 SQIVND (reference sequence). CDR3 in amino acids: CASSRAGEDYGYTF. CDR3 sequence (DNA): TGTGCCAGTAGTAGGGCAGGGGAAGACTATGGCTACACCTTC.

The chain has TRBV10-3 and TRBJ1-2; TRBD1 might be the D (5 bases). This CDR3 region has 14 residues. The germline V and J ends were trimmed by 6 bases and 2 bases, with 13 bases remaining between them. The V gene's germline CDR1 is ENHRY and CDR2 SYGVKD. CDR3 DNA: TGTGCCATCAGCCGGACGGGGGAAAACTATGGCTACACCTTC. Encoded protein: CAISRTGENYGYTF.

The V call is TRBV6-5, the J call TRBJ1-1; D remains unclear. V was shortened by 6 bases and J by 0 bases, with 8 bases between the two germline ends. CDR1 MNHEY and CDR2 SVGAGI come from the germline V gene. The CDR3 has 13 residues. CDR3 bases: TGTGCCAGCAGGAGGGCCTTGAACACTGAAGCTTTCTTT. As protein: CASRRALNTEAFF.

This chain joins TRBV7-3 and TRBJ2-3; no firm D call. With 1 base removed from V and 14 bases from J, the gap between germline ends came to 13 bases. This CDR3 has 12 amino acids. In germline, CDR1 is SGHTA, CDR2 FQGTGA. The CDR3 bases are TGTGCCAGCAGCTTAAAAGTCCCGCCGGGGTATTTT. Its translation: CASSLKVPPGYF.

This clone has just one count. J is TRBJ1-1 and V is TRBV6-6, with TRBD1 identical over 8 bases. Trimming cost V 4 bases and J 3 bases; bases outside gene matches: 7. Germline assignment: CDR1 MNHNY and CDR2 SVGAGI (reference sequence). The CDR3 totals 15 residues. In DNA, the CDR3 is TGTGCCAGCAGTTCCGTACCGGACAGGGACACTGAAGCTTTCTTT. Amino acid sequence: CASSSVPDRDTEAFF.

The chain's CDR3 is CASSHQLAGHVEQFF. The CDR3 nucleotides are TGTGCCAGCAGCCACCAACTAGCGGGACATGTTGAGCAGTTCTTC. V usage is TRBV11-1 and J usage is TRBJ2-1, with 10 bases lining up with TRBD2. The germline V gene has CDR1 SGHAT and CDR2 FQDESV (reference sequence). CDR3 size: 15 residues. V shed 5 bases and J 9 bases; nucleotides not matched to a gene: 10.

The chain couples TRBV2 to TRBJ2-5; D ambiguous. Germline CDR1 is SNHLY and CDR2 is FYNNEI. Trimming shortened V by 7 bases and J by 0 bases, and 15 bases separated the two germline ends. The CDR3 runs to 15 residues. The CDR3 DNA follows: TGTGCCAGCACTGGGCCCACGAGCCACCAAGAGACCCAGTACTTC. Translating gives CASTGPTSHQETQYF.

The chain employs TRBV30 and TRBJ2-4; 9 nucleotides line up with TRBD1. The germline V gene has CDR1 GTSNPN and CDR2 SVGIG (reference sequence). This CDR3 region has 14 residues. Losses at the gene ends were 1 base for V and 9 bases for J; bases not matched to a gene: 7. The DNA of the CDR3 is TGTGCCTGGAGTGGGGGGACAGGGAAGGGCATTCAGTACTTC. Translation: CAWSGGTGKGIQYF.

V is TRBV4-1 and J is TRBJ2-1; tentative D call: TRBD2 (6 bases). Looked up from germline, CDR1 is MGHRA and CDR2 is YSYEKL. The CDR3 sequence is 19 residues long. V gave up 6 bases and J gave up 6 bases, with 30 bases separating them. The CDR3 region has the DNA TGCGCCAGCAGTTCGGGGTCCCTCTCCGGGACTCAGAGGTCCAATGAGCAGTTCTTC. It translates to CASSSGSLSGTQRSNEQFF.

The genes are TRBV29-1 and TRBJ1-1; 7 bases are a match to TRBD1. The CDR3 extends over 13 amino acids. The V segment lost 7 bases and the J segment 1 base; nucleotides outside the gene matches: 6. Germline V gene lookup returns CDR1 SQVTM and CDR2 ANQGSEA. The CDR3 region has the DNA TGCAGCGGGCGGACAGGACCGAACACTGAAGCTTTCTTT. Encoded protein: CSGRTGPNTEAFF. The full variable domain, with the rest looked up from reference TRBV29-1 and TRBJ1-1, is SAVISQKPSRDICQRGTSLTIQCQVDSQVTMMFWYRQQPGQSLTLIATANQGSEATYESGFVIDKFPISRPNLTFSTLTVSNMSPEDSSIYLCSGRTGPNTEAFFGQGTRLTVV.

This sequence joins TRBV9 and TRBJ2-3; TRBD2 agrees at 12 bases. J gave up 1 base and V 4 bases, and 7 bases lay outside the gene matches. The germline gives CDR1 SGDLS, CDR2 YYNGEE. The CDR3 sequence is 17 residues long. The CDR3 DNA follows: TGTGCCAGCAGCCTCCCTAGCGGGAGGGCCGGCACAGATACGCAGTATTTT. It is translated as CASSLPSGRAGTDTQYF. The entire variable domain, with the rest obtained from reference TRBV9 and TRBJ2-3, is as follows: DSGVTQTPKHLITATGQRVTLRCSPRSGDLSVYWYQQSLDQGLQFLIQYYNGEERAKGNILERFSAQQFPDLHSELNLSSLELGDSALYFCASSLPSGRAGTDTQYFGPGTRLTVL.

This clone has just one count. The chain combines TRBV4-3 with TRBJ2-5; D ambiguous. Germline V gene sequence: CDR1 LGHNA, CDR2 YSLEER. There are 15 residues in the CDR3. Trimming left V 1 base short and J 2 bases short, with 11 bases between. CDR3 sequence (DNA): TGCGCCAGCAGCCAAGGTGACTCACTTCAAGAGACCCAGTACTTC. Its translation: CASSQGDSLQETQYF.

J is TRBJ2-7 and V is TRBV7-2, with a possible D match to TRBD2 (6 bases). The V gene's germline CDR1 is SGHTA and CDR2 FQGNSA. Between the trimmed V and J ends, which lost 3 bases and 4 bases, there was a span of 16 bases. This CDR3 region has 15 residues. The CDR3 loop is CASSFSGTFPYEQYF. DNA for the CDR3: TGTGCCAGCAGCTTCTCCGGGACTTTTCCTTACGAGCAGTACTTC.

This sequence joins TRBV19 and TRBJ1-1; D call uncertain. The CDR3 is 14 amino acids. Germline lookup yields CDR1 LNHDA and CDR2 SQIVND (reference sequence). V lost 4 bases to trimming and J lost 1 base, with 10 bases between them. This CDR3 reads CASSKFAGNTEAFF. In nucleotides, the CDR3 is TGTGCCAGTAGTAAGTTCGCAGGGAACACTGAAGCTTTCTTT. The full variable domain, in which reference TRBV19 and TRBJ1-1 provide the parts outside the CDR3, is DGGITQSPKYLFRKEGQNVTLSCEQNLNHDAMYWYRQDPGQGLRLIYYSQIVNDFQKGDIAEGYSVSREKKESFPLTVTSAQKNPTAFYLCASSKFAGNTEAFFGQGTRLTVV.

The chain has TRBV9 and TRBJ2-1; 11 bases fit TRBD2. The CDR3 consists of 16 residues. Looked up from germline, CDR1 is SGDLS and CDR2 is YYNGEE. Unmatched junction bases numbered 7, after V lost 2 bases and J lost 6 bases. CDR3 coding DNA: TGTGCCAGCAGCGTTCTAGGGACTAGCGGAAGCAATGAGCAGTTCTTC. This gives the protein CASSVLGTSGSNEQFF.

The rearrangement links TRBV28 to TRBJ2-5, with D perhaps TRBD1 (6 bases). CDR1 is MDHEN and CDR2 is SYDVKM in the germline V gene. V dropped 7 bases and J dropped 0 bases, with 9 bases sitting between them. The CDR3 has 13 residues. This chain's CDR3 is CASMHRDQETQYF. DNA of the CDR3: TGTGCCAGCATGCACAGGGACCAAGAGACCCAGTACTTC.

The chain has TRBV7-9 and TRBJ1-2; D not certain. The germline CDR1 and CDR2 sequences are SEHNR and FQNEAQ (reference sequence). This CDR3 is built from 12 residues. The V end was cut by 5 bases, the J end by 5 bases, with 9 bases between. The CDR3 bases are TGTGCCAGCAGCGGAGAGGGATATGGCTACACCTTC. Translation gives CASSGEGYGYTF.

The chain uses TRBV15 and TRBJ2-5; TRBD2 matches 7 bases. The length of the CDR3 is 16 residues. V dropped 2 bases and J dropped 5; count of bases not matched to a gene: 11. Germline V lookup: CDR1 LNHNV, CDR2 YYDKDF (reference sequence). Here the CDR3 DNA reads TGTGCCACCAGCAGACTCCTAGCGGCGGAGGTGGAGACCCAGTACTTC. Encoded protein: CATSRLLAAEVETQYF.

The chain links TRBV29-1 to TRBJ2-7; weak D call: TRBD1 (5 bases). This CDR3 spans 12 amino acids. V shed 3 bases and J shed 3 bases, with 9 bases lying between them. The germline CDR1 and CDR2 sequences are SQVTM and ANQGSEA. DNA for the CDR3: TGCAGCGTTGACGACCAGGGCTACGAGCAGTACTTC. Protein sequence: CSVDDQGYEQYF.

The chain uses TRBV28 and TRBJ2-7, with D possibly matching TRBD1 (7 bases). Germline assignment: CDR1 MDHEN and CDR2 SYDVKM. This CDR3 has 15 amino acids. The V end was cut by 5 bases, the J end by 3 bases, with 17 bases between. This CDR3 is CASSTPAGGYYEQYF. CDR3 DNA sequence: TGTGCCAGCAGTACCCCAGCAGGGGGGTACTACGAGCAGTACTTC.

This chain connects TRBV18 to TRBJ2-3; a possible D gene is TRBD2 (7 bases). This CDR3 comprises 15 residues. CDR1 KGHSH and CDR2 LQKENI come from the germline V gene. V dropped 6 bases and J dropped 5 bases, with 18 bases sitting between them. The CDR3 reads CASSDLRGAKDTQYF. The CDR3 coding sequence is TGTGCCAGCTCCGACCTACGGGGGGCTAAAGATACGCAGTATTTT.

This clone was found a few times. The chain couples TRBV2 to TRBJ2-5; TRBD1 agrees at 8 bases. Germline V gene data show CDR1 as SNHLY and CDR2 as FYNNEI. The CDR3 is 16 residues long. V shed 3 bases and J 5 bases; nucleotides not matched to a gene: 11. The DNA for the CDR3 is TGTGCCAGCAGTGACGTCAGGGGGCGATTCAGGGAGACCCAGTACTTC. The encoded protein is CASSDVRGRFRETQYF.

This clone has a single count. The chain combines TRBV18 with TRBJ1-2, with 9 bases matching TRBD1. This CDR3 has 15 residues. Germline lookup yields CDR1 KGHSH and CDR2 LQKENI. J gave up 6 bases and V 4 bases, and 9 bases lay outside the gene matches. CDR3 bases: TGTGCCAGCTCACGACAGGGGGGCCTTGGGAATGGCTACACCTTC. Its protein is CASSRQGGLGNGYTF.

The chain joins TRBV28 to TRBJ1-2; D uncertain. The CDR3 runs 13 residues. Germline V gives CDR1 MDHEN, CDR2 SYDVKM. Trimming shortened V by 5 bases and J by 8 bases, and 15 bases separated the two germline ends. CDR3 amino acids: CASSLGEGGGYTF. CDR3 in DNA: TGTGCCAGCAGTCTCGGGGAGGGTGGGGGCTACACCTTC.

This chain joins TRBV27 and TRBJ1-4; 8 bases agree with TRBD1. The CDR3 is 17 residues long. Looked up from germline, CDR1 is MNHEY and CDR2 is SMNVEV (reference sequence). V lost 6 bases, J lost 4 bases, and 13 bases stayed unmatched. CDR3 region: CASSPMTRDRSNEKLFF. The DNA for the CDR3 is TGTGCCAGCAGCCCGATGACCCGGGACAGGAGTAATGAAAAACTGTTTTTT. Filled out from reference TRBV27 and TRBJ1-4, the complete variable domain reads EAQVTQNPRYLITVTGKKLTVTCSQNMNHEYMSWYRQDPGLGLRQIYYSMNVEVTDKGDVPEGYKVSRKEKRNFPLILESPSPNQTSLYFCASSPMTRDRSNEKLFFGSGTQLSVL.

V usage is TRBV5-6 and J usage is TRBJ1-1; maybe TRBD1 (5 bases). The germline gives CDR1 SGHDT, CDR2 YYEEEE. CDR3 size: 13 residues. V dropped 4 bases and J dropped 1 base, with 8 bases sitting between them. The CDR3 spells CASSQDTNTEAFF. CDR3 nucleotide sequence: TGTGCCAGCAGCCAGGACACGAACACTGAAGCTTTCTTT.

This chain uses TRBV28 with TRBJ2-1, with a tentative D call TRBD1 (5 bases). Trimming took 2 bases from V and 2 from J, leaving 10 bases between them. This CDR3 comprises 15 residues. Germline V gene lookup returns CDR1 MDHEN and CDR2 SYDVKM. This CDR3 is CASSLRGFAYNEQFF. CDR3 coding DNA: TGTGCCAGCAGTTTAAGGGGTTTCGCCTACAATGAGCAGTTCTTC. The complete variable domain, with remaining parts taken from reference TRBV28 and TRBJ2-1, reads DVKVTQSSRYLVKRTGEKVFLECVQDMDHENMFWYRQDPGLGLRLIYFSYDVKMKEKGDIPEGYSVSREKKERFSLILESASTNQTSMYLCASSLRGFAYNEQFFGPGTRLTVL.